Presented here are 27 T cell receptor beta chains from one specimen sequenced in a study of T cell responses to AZD1222 COVID-19 vaccine. Sequencing used immunoSEQ multiplex PCR; TCRdb keeps in-frame clones, though not all of them. Of approximately 98,000 clones listed, about 86% are singletons. Material: peripheral blood, obtained on day 0 of AZD1222 vaccination. The receptors derive from an adult in good health.

The chain's CDR3 is CASSAGGTGVSYGYTF. The CDR3 DNA is TGTGCCAGCAGCGCCGGCGGGACAGGGGTTAGCTATGGCTACACCTTC. The chain couples TRBV11-1 to TRBJ1-2; 10 nucleotides line up with TRBD1. Looked up from germline, CDR1 is SGHAT and CDR2 is FQDESV (reference sequence). The J segment lost 4 bases and the V segment lost 5 bases, leaving 10 bases of the junction unmatched. The CDR3 is 16 residues long.

This clone occurred a few times. The gene calls are TRBV2 and TRBJ2-7; possibly TRBD1 for D (6 bases). Trimming left V 0 bases short and J 7 bases short, with 22 bases between. CDR1 is SNHLY, CDR2 FYNNEI, per germline. CDR3 length equals 17 residues. CDR3 amino acids: CASSEALTGQTAGEQYF. The CDR3 DNA follows: TGTGCCAGCAGTGAAGCGCTAACGGGACAAACGGCAGGGGAGCAGTACTTC. Supplemented by reference TRBV2 and TRBJ2-7, the full variable domain reads EPEVTQTPSHQVTQMGQEVILRCVPISNHLYFYWYRQILGQKVEFLVSFYNNEISEKSEIFDDQFSVERPDGSNFTLKIRSTKLEDSAMYFCASSEALTGQTAGEQYFGPGTRLTVT.

V usage is TRBV4-2 and J usage is TRBJ2-2; 15 bases are shared with TRBD2. The CDR3 runs 18 residues. In germline, CDR1 is LGHNA, CDR2 YNFKEQ. Trimming took 0 bases from V and 5 from J; bases not matched to a gene: 4. The DNA of the CDR3 is TGTGCCAGCAGCCAAGAGTTTGGGACTAGCGGGGGGACCGGGGAGCTGTTTTTT. Translating gives CASSQEFGTSGGTGELFF.

The J gene is TRBJ1-2, the V gene TRBV5-5, with a tentative D call TRBD1 (6 bases). V lost 4 bases, J lost 6 bases, and 19 bases lay in between. The CDR3 totals 15 residues. Germline CDR1 reads SGHKS; CDR2 reads YYEKEE (reference sequence). CDR3 bases: TGTGCCAGCAGCCCGAATTTACAGGGAGGGGATGGCTACACCTTC. The encoded protein is CASSPNLQGGDGYTF.

The CDR3 sequence: CASSYGSPSGGASEQYF. The CDR3 DNA reads as TGTGCCAGCAGTTACGGGAGTCCTAGCGGGGGGGCATCCGAGCAGTACTTC. This chain links TRBV6-2 or TRBV6-3 with TRBJ2-7, with 12 bases fitting TRBD2. CDR3 length: 17 amino acids. The germline gives CDR1 MNHEY, CDR2 SVGEGT. V was pared by 2 bases and J by 6 bases, with 11 bases of the junction left unmatched.

This sequence joins TRBV12-5 and TRBJ1-1, with D tentatively TRBD1 (5 bases). The CDR3 has 14 amino acids. From germline, CDR1 is LGHNT and CDR2 FRNRAP. V was cut by 7 bases and J by 0 bases, with 12 bases left in between. Here the CDR3 reads CASALGRMNTEAFF. The CDR3 DNA follows: TGTGCTAGTGCCTTGGGACGGATGAACACTGAAGCTTTCTTT.

This clone occurred once. The chain uses TRBV7-2 and TRBJ1-5; D gene ambiguous. Germline CDR1 and CDR2: SGHTA and FQGNSA. The CDR3 contains 12 residues. Trimming took off 1 base at V and 12 bases at J, with 10 bases between the two ends. CDR3 amino acids: CASSLGVGSQHF. The DNA of the CDR3 is TGTGCCAGCAGCTTAGGGGTAGGGAGCCAGCATTTT.

The rearrangement links TRBV12-3 or TRBV12-4 to TRBJ2-7; D not resolved. V lost 7 bases and J 0 bases, leaving 7 bases between the germline ends. This CDR3 is 12 amino acids long. The CDR3 DNA is TGTGCCAGCAAAAGGAGCTCCTACGAGCAGTACTTC. Its protein is CASKRSSYEQYF.

The rearrangement uses TRBV5-4 and TRBJ2-5, with D perhaps matching TRBD2 (7 bases). V was shortened by 0 bases and J by 7 bases, with 16 bases between the two germline ends. Germline V gene sequence: CDR1 SGHNT, CDR2 YYREEE (reference sequence). The CDR3 loop spans 15 amino acids. CDR3 protein: CASSLEAGAAGTQYF. For the CDR3, the DNA is TGTGCCAGCAGCTTGGAGGCGGGGGCGGCGGGGACCCAGTACTTC.

The CDR3 coding sequence is TGTGCCAGTAGTATGGGCGGACAACCCTCCCAGCCCCAGCATTTT. Translated, it gives CASSMGGQPSQPQHF. The chain uses TRBV19 and TRBJ1-5; tentative D call: TRBD1 (5 bases). The V gene's germline CDR1 is LNHDA and CDR2 SQIVND (reference sequence). This CDR3 is 15 amino acids long. V gave up 3 bases and J gave up 7 bases, with 16 bases separating them. Based on the CDR3 plus reference TRBV19 and TRBJ1-5, the full variable domain is DGGITQSPKYLFRKEGQNVTLSCEQNLNHDAMYWYRQDPGQGLRLIYYSQIVNDFQKGDIAEGYSVSREKKESFPLTVTSAQKNPTAFYLCASSMGGQPSQPQHFGDGTRLSIL.

This chain uses TRBV6-5 with TRBJ2-7; D is undetermined. Trimming pared 8 bases from V and 2 bases from J, leaving 10 bases between. Germline V gene sequence: CDR1 MNHEY, CDR2 SVGAGI. This CDR3 is 12 amino acids long. CDR3 in amino acids: CASFGGPYEQYF. Here the CDR3 DNA reads TGTGCCAGCTTCGGCGGTCCCTACGAGCAGTACTTC.

This sequence joins TRBV3-1 (or the pseudogene TRBV3-2) and TRBJ2-3, with 12 nucleotides matching TRBD2. This CDR3 is 13 amino acids long. Germline V gives CDR1 LGHDT, CDR2 YNNKEL (reference sequence). V trimming: 10 bases; J trimming: 4 bases; junction bases outside the gene matches: 3. The CDR3 reads CAISSGGADTQYF. CDR3 in DNA: TGTGCCATCTCTAGCGGGGGGGCAGATACGCAGTATTTT.

The J gene is TRBJ1-4, the V gene TRBV7-2; the D gene is possibly TRBD1 (5 bases). Germline CDR1 reads SGHTA; CDR2 reads FQGNSA. This CDR3 comprises 12 residues. V lost 5 bases, J lost 8 bases, and 9 bases lay in between. CDR3 bases: TGTGCCAGCAGCCAGGGTTGGGAAAAACTGTTTTTT. Encoded protein: CASSQGWEKLFF.

V usage is TRBV7-2 and J usage is TRBJ1-1, with a tentative D call TRBD1 (6 bases). The germline V and J ends were trimmed by 4 bases and 1 base, with 7 bases remaining between them. CDR3 length equals 13 residues. CDR1 and CDR2 (germline): SGHTA, FQGNSA. CDR3 DNA: TGTGCCAGCAGCTCACAGGGGAACACTGAAGCTTTCTTT. This codes for CASSSQGNTEAFF.

The rearrangement links TRBV6-5 to TRBJ1-1; D remains ambiguous. V lost 6 bases and J lost 4, with 9 bases in between. Germline V gene sequence: CDR1 MNHEY, CDR2 SVGAGI. This CDR3 contains 12 residues. This CDR3 reads CASSDWGTEAFF. CDR3 nucleotide sequence: TGTGCCAGCAGCGACTGGGGCACTGAAGCTTTCTTT.

V and J are TRBV5-6 and TRBJ1-1; no firm D call. Trimming shortened V by 0 bases and J by 5 bases, and 14 bases separated the two germline ends. Germline lookup yields CDR1 SGHDT and CDR2 YYEEEE. The CDR3 runs to 15 residues. The CDR3 region has the DNA TGTGCCAGCAGCTTGGCGGGCGGGGTAGGGACTGAAGCTTTCTTT. This encodes CASSLAGGVGTEAFF.

This clone was observed a handful of times. This chain links TRBV7-2 with TRBJ2-3; the match to TRBD2 covers 7 bases. V trimming: 1 base; J trimming: 6 bases; junction bases outside the gene matches: 13. CDR3 size: 17 residues. The V gene's germline CDR1 is SGHTA and CDR2 FQGNSA. CDR3 region: CASSLVYGARGDDTQYF. Written as DNA, the CDR3 is TGTGCCAGCAGCTTAGTGTACGGCGCTCGGGGGGACGATACGCAGTATTTT. The whole variable domain, remainder taken from reference TRBV7-2 and TRBJ2-3, is GAGVSQSPSNKVTEKGKDVELRCDPISGHTALYWYRQSLGQGLEFLIYFQGNSAPDKSGLPSDRFSAERTGGSVSTLTIQRTQQEDSAVYLCASSLVYGARGDDTQYFGPGTRLTVL.

The V gene is TRBV9, the J gene TRBJ2-1, with TRBD1 matching over 10 bases. Germline V gives CDR1 SGDLS, CDR2 YYNGEE. J was trimmed by 5 bases and V by 1 base; bases with no gene match: 6. The CDR3 extends over 16 amino acids. The CDR3 bases are TGTGCCAGCAGCGTACCTGCAGACAGGGGGCACAATGAGCAGTTCTTC. Amino acids: CASSVPADRGHNEQFF.

The rearrangement uses TRBV2 and TRBJ2-2, with 9 nucleotides matching TRBD2. The germline CDR1 and CDR2 sequences are SNHLY and FYNNEI. The CDR3 length is 15 residues. V was clipped by 7 bases and J by 4 bases; unmatched bases: 7. CDR3 sequence reads: CASTSLAGATGELFF. The CDR3 DNA reads TGTGCCAGCACGTCACTAGCGGGCGCCACCGGGGAGCTGTTTTTT.

The chain recombines TRBV3-1 (or the pseudogene TRBV3-2) with TRBJ2-1; D is perhaps TRBD2 (7 bases). The CDR3 contains 16 residues. The germline CDR1 and CDR2 sequences are LGHDT and YNNKEL (reference sequence). Trimming shortened V by 8 bases and J by 5 bases, and 22 bases separated the two germline ends. Here the CDR3 reads CASGQLGGGPNNEQFF. The CDR3 nucleotides read TGTGCCAGCGGACAGTTAGGCGGGGGCCCAAACAATGAGCAGTTCTTC.

This chain joins TRBV29-1 and TRBJ1-2; the D gene is possibly TRBD1 (5 bases). Trimming shortened V by 6 bases and J by 4 bases, and 24 bases separated the two germline ends. Germline V gene lookup returns CDR1 SQVTM and CDR2 ANQGSEA. The CDR3 length is 16 residues. Here the CDR3 reads CSVGKVLPGPSYGYTF. The CDR3 DNA reads TGCAGCGTGGGTAAAGTGCTCCCGGGACCGAGCTATGGCTACACCTTC.

This chain uses TRBV9 with TRBJ2-7, with D maybe TRBD2 (6 bases). The CDR3 length is 14 residues. Trimming cost V 3 bases and J 4 bases, with 14 bases left between them. Germline CDR1 and CDR2: SGDLS and YYNGEE. The CDR3 loop is CASSADTGVYEQYF. The DNA of the CDR3 is TGTGCCAGCAGCGCCGACACGGGGGTATACGAGCAGTACTTC. Together with reference TRBV9 and TRBJ2-7, the CDR3 gives the full variable domain: DSGVTQTPKHLITATGQRVTLRCSPRSGDLSVYWYQQSLDQGLQFLIQYYNGEERAKGNILERFSAQQFPDLHSELNLSSLELGDSALYFCASSADTGVYEQYFGPGTRLTVT.

The V and J genes are TRBV4-2 and TRBJ2-2; the D is unclear. Trimming cost V 1 base and J 7 bases, with 7 bases left between them. Germline V lookup: CDR1 LGHNA, CDR2 YNFKEQ. The CDR3 runs to 13 residues. CDR3 in DNA: TGTGCCAGCAGCCAAGGGTGGTACGGGGAGCTGTTTTTT. The encoded protein is CASSQGWYGELFF.

The V gene is TRBV19, the J gene TRBJ2-1; 14 bases agree with TRBD2. This CDR3 is 15 amino acids long. V dropped 4 bases and J dropped 16; count of bases not matched to a gene: 12. In germline, CDR1 is LNHDA, CDR2 SQIVND (reference sequence). This CDR3 is CASSNPGLAGGPIFF. CDR3 in DNA: TGTGCCAGTAGTAACCCTGGACTAGCGGGGGGTCCTATTTTCTTC.

This clone was detected a few times. The rearrangement uses TRBV28 and TRBJ1-3; D is unclear. Germline V gives CDR1 MDHEN, CDR2 SYDVKM. CDR3 length equals 19 residues. V was shortened by 4 bases and J by 0 bases, with 22 bases between the two germline ends. This CDR3 is CASSSGNPIVLSSGNTIYF. CDR3 sequence (DNA): TGTGCCAGCAGTTCAGGAAACCCGATCGTACTGAGCTCTGGAAACACCATATATTTT. Full variable domain (missing parts from reference TRBV28 and TRBJ1-3): DVKVTQSSRYLVKRTGEKVFLECVQDMDHENMFWYRQDPGLGLRLIYFSYDVKMKEKGDIPEGYSVSREKKERFSLILESASTNQTSMYLCASSSGNPIVLSSGNTIYFGEGSWLTVV.

This chain links TRBV7-9 with TRBJ1-2; D is unresolved. V lost 3 bases and J lost 3, with 8 bases in between. Germline V gene data show CDR1 as SEHNR and CDR2 as FQNEAQ (reference sequence). CDR3 length: 13 residues. The CDR3 sequence: CASSFTEHYGYTF. As DNA, the CDR3 is TGTGCCAGCAGCTTCACAGAGCACTATGGCTACACCTTC.

The rearrangement joins TRBV18 to TRBJ1-4, with TRBD1 as a possible D gene (6 bases). V gave up 3 bases and J gave up 5 bases, with 16 bases separating them. The CDR3 consists of 16 residues. CDR1 and CDR2 (germline): KGHSH, LQKENI. The CDR3 DNA is TGTGCCAGCTCACCGCAAAAGTGGCAGGGGAATGAAAAACTGTTTTTT. Residues: CASSPQKWQGNEKLFF.